This TCR beta chain was obtained from a study of blood T cells in healthy people across ages. This clonotype was seen more than once but under ten times. Combining a sample-barcoded 5' primer with a J-beta primer mix, a second PCR ran for 7 to 11 cycles. TCRdb re-derived calls from the 5' RACE reads in MiXCR, one entry per CDR3 protein. This sample has almost 550,000 distinct CDR3 sequences, with 24% found just once. These same records also appear under a second study, on T cells of mothers and their children.

This receptor was obtained from a boy between 10 and 17 years old in good health. What was sequenced was blood.

The CDR3 coding sequence is TGTGCCAGCAGCCGTAAGACTGCCTCTAGCACAGATACGCAGTATTTT. Translation gives CASSRKTASSTDTQYF. V usage is TRBV11-2 and J usage is TRBJ2-3; no definite D call. Trimming stripped 5 bases from V and 0 bases from J, with 15 bases between. CDR1 is SGHAT and CDR2 is FQNNGV in the germline V gene. The length of the CDR3 is 16 residues.